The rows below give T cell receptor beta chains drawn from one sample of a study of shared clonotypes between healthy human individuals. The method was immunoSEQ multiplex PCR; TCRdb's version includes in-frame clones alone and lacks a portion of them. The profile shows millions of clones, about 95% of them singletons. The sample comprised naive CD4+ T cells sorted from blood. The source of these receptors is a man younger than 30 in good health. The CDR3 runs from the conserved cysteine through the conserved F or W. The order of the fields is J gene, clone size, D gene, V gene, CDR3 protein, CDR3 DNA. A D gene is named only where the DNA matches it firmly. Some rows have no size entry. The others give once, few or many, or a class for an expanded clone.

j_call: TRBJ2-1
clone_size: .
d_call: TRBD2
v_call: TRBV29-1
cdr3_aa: CSVELAGVYNEQFF
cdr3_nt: TGCAGCGTTGAACTAGCGGGGGTCTACAATGAGCAGTTCTTC

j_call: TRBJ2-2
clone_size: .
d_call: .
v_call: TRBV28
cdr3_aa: CASSQLGRWELFF
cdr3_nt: TGTGCCAGCAGCCAACTCGGTCGCTGGGAGCTGTTTTTT

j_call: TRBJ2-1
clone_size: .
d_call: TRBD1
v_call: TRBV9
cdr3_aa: CASSVRKDRAHNEQFF
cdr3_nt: TGTGCCAGCAGCGTAAGGAAGGACAGGGCCCACAATGAGCAGTTCTTC

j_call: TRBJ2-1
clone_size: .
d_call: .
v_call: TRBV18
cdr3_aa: CASSSTSYSNEQFF
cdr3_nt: TGTGCCAGCTCATCTACATCCTACTCCAATGAGCAGTTCTTC

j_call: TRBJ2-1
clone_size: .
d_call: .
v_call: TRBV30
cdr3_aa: CAWSTGGRSYNEQFF
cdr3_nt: TGTGCCTGGAGTACCGGGGGCCGCTCCTACAATGAGCAGTTCTTC

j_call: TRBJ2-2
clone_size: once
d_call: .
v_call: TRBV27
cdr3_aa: CASRSGGSVRELFF
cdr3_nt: TGTGCCAGCCGATCTGGGGGAAGCGTCCGGGAGCTGTTTTTT

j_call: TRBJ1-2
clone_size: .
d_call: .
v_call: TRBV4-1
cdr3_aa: CASSLVPGLVNYGYTF
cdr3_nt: TGCGCCAGTTCACTTGTTCCAGGGTTGGTTAACTATGGCTACACCTTC

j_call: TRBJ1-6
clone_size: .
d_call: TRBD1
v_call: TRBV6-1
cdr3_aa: CASSSRGLDNSPLHF
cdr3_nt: TGTGCCAGCAGCTCCAGGGGGCTCGATAATTCACCCCTCCACTTT

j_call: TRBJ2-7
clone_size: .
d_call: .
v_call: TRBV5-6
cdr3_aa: CASSLELAGRQYF
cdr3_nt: TGTGCCAGCAGCTTGGAACTCGCGGGACGGCAGTACTTC

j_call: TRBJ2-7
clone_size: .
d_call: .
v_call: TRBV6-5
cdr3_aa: CASRRTLYEQYF
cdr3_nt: TGTGCCAGCAGACGAACTTTGTACGAGCAGTACTTC

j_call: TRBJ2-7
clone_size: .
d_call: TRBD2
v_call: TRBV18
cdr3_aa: CASSTSGGTYEQYF
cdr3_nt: TGTGCCAGCTCCACTAGCGGGGGGACCTACGAGCAGTACTTC

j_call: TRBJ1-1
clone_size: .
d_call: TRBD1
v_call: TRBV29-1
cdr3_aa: CSVVTLQGLNTEAFF
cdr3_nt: TGCAGCGTCGTTACCTTACAGGGGTTGAACACTGAAGCTTTCTTT

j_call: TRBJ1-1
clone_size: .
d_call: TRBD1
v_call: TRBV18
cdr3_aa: CASSPPQGGTGTEAFF
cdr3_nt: TGTGCCAGCTCACCCCCCCAGGGGGGGACGGGGACTGAAGCTTTCTTT

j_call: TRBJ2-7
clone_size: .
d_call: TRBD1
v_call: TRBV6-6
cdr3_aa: CASRGQGAGEQYF
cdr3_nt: TGTGCCAGTAGGGGGCAGGGGGCTGGAGAGCAGTACTTC

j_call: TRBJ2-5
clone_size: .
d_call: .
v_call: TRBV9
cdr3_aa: CASSVGENRAIGETQYF
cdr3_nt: TGTGCCAGCAGCGTAGGGGAGAACAGGGCGATTGGAGAGACCCAGTACTTC

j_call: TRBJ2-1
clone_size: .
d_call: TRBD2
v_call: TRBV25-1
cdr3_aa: CASSEPGGHEQFF
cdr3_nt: TGTGCCAGCAGTGAACCGGGAGGCCATGAGCAGTTCTTC